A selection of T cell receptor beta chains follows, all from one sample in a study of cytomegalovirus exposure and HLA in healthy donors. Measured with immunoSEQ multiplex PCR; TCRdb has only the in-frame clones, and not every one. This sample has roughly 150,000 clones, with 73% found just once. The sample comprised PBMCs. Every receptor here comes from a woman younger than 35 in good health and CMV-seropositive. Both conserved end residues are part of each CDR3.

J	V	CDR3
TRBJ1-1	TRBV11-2	CASSTGGPMNTEAFF
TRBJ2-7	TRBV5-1	CASSSTPGQGHREQYF
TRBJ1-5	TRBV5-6	CASSRRTGGYQPQHF
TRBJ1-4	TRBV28	CASSYVRGREKLFF
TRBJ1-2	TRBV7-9	CASSEPTGYGYTF
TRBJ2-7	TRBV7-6	CASSPLGGVGEQYF
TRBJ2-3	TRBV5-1	CASSFSGASTDTQYF
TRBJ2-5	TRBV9	CASSAPESGGAPETQYF
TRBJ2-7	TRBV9	CASSVPLRSGDYEQYF
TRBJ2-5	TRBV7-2	CASSLYRGGGETQYF
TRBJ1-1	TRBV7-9	CASSQPGQTEAFF
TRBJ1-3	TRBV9	CASSASDRVGNTIYF
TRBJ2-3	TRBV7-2	CASSLGTGRDTQYF
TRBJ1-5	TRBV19	CASTPGGPYSNQPQHF
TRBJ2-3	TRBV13	CASSSMGGGGTDTQYF
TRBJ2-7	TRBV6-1	CASSETVGEQYF
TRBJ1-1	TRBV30	CAALWEGNTEAFF
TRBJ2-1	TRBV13	CASSRLDRDYNEQFF
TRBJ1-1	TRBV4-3	CASSQDQDRGTEAFF
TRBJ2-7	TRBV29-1	CSGSSGSGGNYEQYF
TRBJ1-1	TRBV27	CASSSPPGTKAFF
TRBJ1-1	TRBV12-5	CASGFGEGTEAFF
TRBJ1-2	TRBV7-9	CSSSLVSDYGYTF
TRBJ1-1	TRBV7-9	CASSRTGDMNTEAFF
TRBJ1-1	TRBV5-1	CASSLGGTGGLTEAFF
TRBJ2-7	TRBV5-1	CASSPRQGAGSYEQYF
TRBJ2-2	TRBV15	CATSRDRGAAAGELFF
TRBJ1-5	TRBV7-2	CASGAFDQPQHF
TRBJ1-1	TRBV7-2	CASSKQGSTEAFF
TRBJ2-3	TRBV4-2	CASSQDGDSPSTDTQYF
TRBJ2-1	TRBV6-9	CAGPGLDNEQFF
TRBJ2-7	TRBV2	CASSEGTTGFHEQYF
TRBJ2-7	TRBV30	CAWSRQGYEQYF
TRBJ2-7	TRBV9	CASSGDSYEQYF
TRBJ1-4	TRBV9	CASSVGGATNEKLFF
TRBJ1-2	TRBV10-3	CASYLPSKTGDYGYTF
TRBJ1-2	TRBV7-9	CASSLGPGKVYGYTF